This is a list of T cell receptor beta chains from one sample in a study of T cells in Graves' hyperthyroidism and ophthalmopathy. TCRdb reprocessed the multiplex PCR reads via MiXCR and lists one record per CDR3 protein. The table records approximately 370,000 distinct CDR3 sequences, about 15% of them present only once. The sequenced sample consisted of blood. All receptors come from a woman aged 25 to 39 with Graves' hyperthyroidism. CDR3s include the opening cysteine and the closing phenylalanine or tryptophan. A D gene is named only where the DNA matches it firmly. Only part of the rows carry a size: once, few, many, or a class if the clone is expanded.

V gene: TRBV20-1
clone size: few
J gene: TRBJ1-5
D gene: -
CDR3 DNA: TGCAGTGCTAGCCCGGAGCGGCAAGGCAATCAGCCCCAGCATTTT
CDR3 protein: CSASPERQGNQPQHF

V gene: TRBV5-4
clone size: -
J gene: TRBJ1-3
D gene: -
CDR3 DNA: TGTGCCAGCAGCTTGTGGGGGCCTGGAAACACCATATATTTT
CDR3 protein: CASSLWGPGNTIYF

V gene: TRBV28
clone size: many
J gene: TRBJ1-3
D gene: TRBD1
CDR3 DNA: TGTGCCAGCAGTTTTACAGGGGATATCTCTGGAAACACCATATATTTT
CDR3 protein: CASSFTGDISGNTIYF

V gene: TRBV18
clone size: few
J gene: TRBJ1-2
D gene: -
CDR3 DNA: TGTGCCAGCTCATCCGCAGGGGCGTCTGGCTATGGCTACACCTTC
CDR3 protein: CASSSAGASGYGYTF

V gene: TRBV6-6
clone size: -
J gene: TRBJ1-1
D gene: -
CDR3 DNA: TGTGCCAGCAGTTACCCACCTGGGGGGAACACTGAAGCTTTCTTT
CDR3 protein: CASSYPPGGNTEAFF

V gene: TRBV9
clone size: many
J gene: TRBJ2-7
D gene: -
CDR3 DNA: TGTGCCAGCAGCGTAGGCCGGAGCTCCTACGAGCAGTACTTC
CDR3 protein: CASSVGRSSYEQYF

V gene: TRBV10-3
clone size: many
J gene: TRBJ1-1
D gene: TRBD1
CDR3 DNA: TGTGCCATCACCAGACAGGGGGGGAACACTGAAGCTTTCTTT
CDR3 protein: CAITRQGGNTEAFF

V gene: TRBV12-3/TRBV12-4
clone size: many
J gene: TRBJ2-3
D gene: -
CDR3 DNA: TGTGCCAGCAGTTTAGCTTCTAGCAGAACAGATACGCAGTATTTT
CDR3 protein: CASSLASSRTDTQYF

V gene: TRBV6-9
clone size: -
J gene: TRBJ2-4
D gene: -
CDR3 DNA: TGTGCCAGCAGTTACTCTTATAACTGGACAAGTTTAGCCAAAAACATTCAGTACTTC
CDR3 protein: CASSYSYNWTSLAKNIQYF

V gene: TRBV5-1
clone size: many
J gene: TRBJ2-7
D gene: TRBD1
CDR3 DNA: TGCGCCAGCAGCGGGGGACAGGGGCTTAGCTCCTACGAGCAGTACTTC
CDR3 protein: CASSGGQGLSSYEQYF

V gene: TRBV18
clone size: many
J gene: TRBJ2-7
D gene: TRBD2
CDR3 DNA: TGTGCCAGCTCCCTCAAGACTAGCGTCTCCTACGAGCAGTACTTC
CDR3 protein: CASSLKTSVSYEQYF

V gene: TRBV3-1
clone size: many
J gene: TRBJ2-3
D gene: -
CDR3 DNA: TGTGCCAGCAGCCAACCGGGACTGAAAACAGATACGCAGTATTTT
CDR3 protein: CASSQPGLKTDTQYF

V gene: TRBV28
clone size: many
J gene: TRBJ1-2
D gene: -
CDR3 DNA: TGTGCCAGCAGTTTATTAATCTCGCGGACAAACCCAAACTATGGCTACACCTTC
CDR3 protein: CASSLLISRTNPNYGYTF

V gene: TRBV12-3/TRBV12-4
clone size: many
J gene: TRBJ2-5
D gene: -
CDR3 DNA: TGTGCCAGCAGTTTAGGCCGGTATCAGGAGACCCAGTACTTC
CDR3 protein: CASSLGRYQETQYF

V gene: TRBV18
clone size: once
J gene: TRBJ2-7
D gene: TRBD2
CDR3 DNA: TGTGCCAGCTCACCAGGGGTGTCTAGCGGGACCTACGAGCAGTACTTC
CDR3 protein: CASSPGVSSGTYEQYF

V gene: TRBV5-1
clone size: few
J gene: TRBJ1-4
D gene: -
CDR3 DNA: TGCGCCAGCAGCTTGGGACAGCAAGGCGAAAAACTGTTTTTT
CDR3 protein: CASSLGQQGEKLFF

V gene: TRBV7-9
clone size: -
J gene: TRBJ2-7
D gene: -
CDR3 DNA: TGTGCCAGCAGCGTCGGGTCGTTGAGGGTTACCTACGAGCAGTACTTC
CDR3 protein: CASSVGSLRVTYEQYF

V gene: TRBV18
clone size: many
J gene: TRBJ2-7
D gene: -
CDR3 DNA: TGTGCCAGCTCACCGGGACTGCAGACCTACGAGCAGTACTTC
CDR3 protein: CASSPGLQTYEQYF

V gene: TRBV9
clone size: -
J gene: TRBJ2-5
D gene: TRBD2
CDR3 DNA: TGTGCCAGCAGCGTAGGAATAGCGGGAGGAGAGACCCAGTACTTC
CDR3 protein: CASSVGIAGGETQYF

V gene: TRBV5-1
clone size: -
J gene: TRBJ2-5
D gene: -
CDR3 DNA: TGCGCCGGCAGCTTGGGAGACGGAATCCAAGAGACCCAGTACTTC
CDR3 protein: CAGSLGDGIQETQYF

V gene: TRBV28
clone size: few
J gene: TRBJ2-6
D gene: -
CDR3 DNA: TGTGCCAGCACCCAGGGGGGGTCCTCGTTTGCTGGGGCCAACGTCCTGACTTTC
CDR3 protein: CASTQGGSSFAGANVLTF

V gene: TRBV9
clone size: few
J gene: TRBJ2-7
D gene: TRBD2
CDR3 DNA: TGTGCCAGCAGCGGGGGTCTAGCGGGATCGATGTCCTACGAGCAGTACTTC
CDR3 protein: CASSGGLAGSMSYEQYF

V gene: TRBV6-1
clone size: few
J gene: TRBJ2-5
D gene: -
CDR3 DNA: TGTGCCAGCAGACGAGCTAGGGAGACCCAGTACTTC
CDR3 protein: CASRRARETQYF

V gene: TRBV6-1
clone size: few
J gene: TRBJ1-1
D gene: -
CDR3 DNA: TGTGCCACCCGCCCGGAGGGGCTGAGCACTGAAGCTTTCTTT
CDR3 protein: CATRPEGLSTEAFF

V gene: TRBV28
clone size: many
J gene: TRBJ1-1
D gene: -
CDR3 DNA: TGTGCCAGCACTCCCCGGGTTCCCGCTGAAGCTTTCTTT
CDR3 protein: CASTPRVPAEAFF

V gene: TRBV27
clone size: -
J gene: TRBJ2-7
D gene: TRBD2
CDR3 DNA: TGTGCCAGCAGTTCGGGACTAGTAACCTACGAGCAGTACTTC
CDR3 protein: CASSSGLVTYEQYF

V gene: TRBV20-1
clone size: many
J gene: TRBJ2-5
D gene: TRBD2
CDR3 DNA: TGCAGTGCTAGAGATGGGGGACTAGGTCGCGCGGAGACCCAGTACTTC
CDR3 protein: CSARDGGLGRAETQYF

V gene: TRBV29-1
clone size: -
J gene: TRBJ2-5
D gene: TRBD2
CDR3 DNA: TGCAGCGTTGAAGGGGACTACAAACAAGAGACCCAGTACTTC
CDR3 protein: CSVEGDYKQETQYF

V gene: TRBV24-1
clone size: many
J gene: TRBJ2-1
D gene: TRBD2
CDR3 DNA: TGTGCCACCAGTGATGGCCCTAGCGGGCACTACAATGAGCAGTTCTTC
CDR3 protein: CATSDGPSGHYNEQFF

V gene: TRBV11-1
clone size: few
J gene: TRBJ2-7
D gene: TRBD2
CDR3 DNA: TGTGCCAGCAGCTTAGCGATGTATAGGACTAGCGGGACCCACGAGCAGTACTTC
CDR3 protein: CASSLAMYRTSGTHEQYF

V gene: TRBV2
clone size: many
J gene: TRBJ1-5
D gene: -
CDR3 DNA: TGTGCCAGCCTAGACGCGAATAGCAATCAGCCCCAGCATTTT
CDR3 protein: CASLDANSNQPQHF

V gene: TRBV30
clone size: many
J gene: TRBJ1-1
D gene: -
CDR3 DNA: TGTGCCTGGAGATTGGGGGTGGCGGACACTGAAGCTTTCTTT
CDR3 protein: CAWRLGVADTEAFF

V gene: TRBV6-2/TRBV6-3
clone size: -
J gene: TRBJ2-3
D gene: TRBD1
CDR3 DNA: TGTGCCAGCAGTTACTCGATATGGCCAGGGGGCAAAGCTAGCACAGATACGCAGTATTTT
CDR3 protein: CASSYSIWPGGKASTDTQYF

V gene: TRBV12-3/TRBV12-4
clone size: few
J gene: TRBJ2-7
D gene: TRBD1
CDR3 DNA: TGTGCCAGCAGCCCCGGGACAGGGGCCGAGCAGTACTTC
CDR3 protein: CASSPGTGAEQYF

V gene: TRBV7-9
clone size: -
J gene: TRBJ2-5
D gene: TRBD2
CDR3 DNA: TGTGCCAGCAGCGCCCCCGGGACTAGCAAAGAGACCCAGTACTTC
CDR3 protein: CASSAPGTSKETQYF